Only a few counts were recorded for the clone carrying this T cell receptor beta chain. Its antigen remains unknown. The data originate from a study of cytomegalovirus exposure and HLA in healthy donors. About the study: A data release that came early held roughly 90 million unique TCRs from HLA-typed donors.

Unmatched junction bases numbered 15, after V lost 5 bases and J lost 0 bases. CDR3 length: 20 residues. Germline CDR1 is KGHSH and CDR2 is LQKENI. Study conclusions and caveats: The later analysis indicated that the majority of CMV-associated TCR beta chains appeared HLA-restricted.

The PCR made use of 60 Vbeta and 13 Jbeta primers. Sequenced by immunoSEQ multiplex PCR; TCRdb stores in-frame clones only, minus some. Of about 160,000 clones in the sample, 82% were seen once. This TCR was recovered from a male donor in good health and CMV-seropositive. The chain uses TRBV18 and TRBJ2-6; 8 bases are a match to TRBD1. Sequenced input: PBMCs. CDR3 DNA sequence: TGTGCCAGCTCAATACTCAGGGGGCGAGGTAGCGGCTCTGGGGCCAACGTCCTGACTTTC. It codes for CASSILRGRGSGSGANVLTF.